The rows below give T cell receptor beta chains drawn from one sample of a study of T cells in Graves' hyperthyroidism and ophthalmopathy. TCRdb analysed the multiplex PCR reads with MiXCR anew, one entry per CDR3 protein. Counted here are 400,000 or so distinct CDR3 sequences, roughly 14% occurring once; the ten biggest clones make up 15% to 20%. The sequencing sample was made of blood. The receptor source for this set is a woman aged 25-40 years with Graves' ophthalmopathy. Each CDR3 is given with its conserved first and last residue. The order of the fields is J gene, D gene, clone size, V gene, CDR3 protein. D genes are given only for firm matches. Part of the rows lack a size; the others show once, few, many or a class for expanded clones.

>TRBJ1-5|.|.|TRBV27
CATSQQNSNQPQHF
>TRBJ2-5|TRBD2|many|TRBV7-2
CASSLGTSSWGTQYF
>TRBJ2-7|.|.|TRBV11-2
CASAQAQYEQYF
>TRBJ1-6|.|few|TRBV20-1
CSAKNQGFNSPLHF
>TRBJ1-5|TRBD1|many|TRBV28
CASSLIVRDRGSGYSNQPQHF
>TRBJ2-7|.|.|TRBV9
CASSVQEGPYEQYF
>TRBJ2-1|.|many|TRBV7-9
CASSLPRGLREQFF
>TRBJ1-1|.|many|TRBV12-3/TRBV12-4
CASSLTFVRAEAFF
>TRBJ2-1|TRBD2|many|TRBV28
CASSLWTSGASRHEQFF
>TRBJ2-7|TRBD2|many|TRBV5-1
CASSSGLADNYEQYF
>TRBJ2-6|.|few|TRBV7-3
CASSLTFRLTGANVLTF
>TRBJ2-1|.|many|TRBV20-1
CSARGPAVTRNEQFF
>TRBJ2-7|.|many|TRBV7-2
CASSLSGNRGGEQYF
>TRBJ2-3|TRBD1|many|TRBV7-2
CASSFTGGEITDTQYF
>TRBJ2-3|.|few|TRBV12-3/TRBV12-4
CASTPGTSPSPTDTQYF
>TRBJ2-3|TRBD2|.|TRBV5-6
CASSGMGLAGLGDTQYF
>TRBJ2-7|.|.|TRBV19
CASRPNSYEQYF
>TRBJ1-1|.|few|TRBV5-4
CASSSPTGPQADTEAFF
>TRBJ1-5|.|many|TRBV7-3
CASSLTPDQPQHF
>TRBJ2-7|.|many|TRBV7-8
CASSPQFRYEQYF
>TRBJ2-1|TRBD2|many|TRBV6-2/TRBV6-3
CASDTIRNLLAGGPYNEQFF
>TRBJ2-6|TRBD1|many|TRBV7-2
CASSARPGTGISGANVLTF
>TRBJ1-1|.|many|TRBV3-1
CASSQSGATEAFF
>TRBJ1-1|TRBD1|many|TRBV12-3/TRBV12-4
CASSMTGTNTEAFF
>TRBJ2-7|.|many|TRBV2
CASKESHGLGYEQYF
>TRBJ1-3|.|.|TRBV4-2
CASSQEGHLLSGNTIYF
>TRBJ2-7|.|many|TRBV2
CASSDWVLYEQYF
>TRBJ2-3|TRBD1|.|TRBV5-1
CASSLGQGEADTQYF
>TRBJ1-5|TRBD1|.|TRBV19
CATAGTGIQPQHF
>TRBJ1-1|.|many|TRBV11-2
CASSPWTDNTEAFF
>TRBJ1-5|.|many|TRBV19
CASTALSLSNQPQHF
>TRBJ1-2|TRBD1|.|TRBV5-4
CASSFLDGQGGSGYTF
>TRBJ1-4|.|.|TRBV7-9
CASSLEFGDEKLFF
>TRBJ1-1|TRBD1|.|TRBV7-6
CASQGAGEAFF
>TRBJ2-6|TRBD2|.|TRBV20-1
CSARVQRGGPGSGANVLTF
>TRBJ1-3|.|.|TRBV10-3
CAISEGPGPTTSGNTIYF
>TRBJ1-2|.|few|TRBV6-1
CASSPWVGAYGYTF
>TRBJ2-3|.|many|TRBV27
CASSPLRDTQYF
>TRBJ1-3|TRBD1|many|TRBV7-2
CASSGTAYSGNTIYF
>TRBJ2-7|.|many|TRBV27
CASSKPGHRSEQYF
>TRBJ2-7|TRBD2|.|TRBV5-6
CASSLTSGVSYEQYF
>TRBJ1-6|TRBD1|.|TRBV28
CASSFLGTGGNSPLHF